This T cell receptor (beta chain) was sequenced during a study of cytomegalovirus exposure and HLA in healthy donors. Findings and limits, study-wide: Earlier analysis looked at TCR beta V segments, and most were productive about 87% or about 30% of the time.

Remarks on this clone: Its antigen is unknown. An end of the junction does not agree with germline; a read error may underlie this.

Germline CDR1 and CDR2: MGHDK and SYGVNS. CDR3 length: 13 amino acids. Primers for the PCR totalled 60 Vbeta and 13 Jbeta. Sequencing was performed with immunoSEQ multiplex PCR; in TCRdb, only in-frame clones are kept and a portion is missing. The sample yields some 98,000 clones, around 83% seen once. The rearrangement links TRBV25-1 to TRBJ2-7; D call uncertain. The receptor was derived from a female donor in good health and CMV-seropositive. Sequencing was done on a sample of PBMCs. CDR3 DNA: TGTGCCAGCACTGAACCCCACAGCTACGAGCAGTACTTC. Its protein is CASTEPHSYEQYF.